This TCR beta chain was observed in a study of CD8 T cells in ankylosing spondylitis. Whole-study results and caveats: Past studies reported some motif variants in reactive arthritis synovial fluid and blood. Within peripheral blood, clones linked to disease were CD8+ and relatively rare. About 8 highly homologous variants made up a TCR beta motif, and this motif appeared characteristic of ankylosing spondylitis blood.

For TCR beta, libraries came from quantitative 5'-RACE with molecular barcodes. A single record per CDR3 protein comes from TCRdb applying MiXCR to the 5' RACE reads. The sample shows 180,000 or so distinct CDR3 sequences, roughly 11% of them seen only once. CDR3 length: 15 residues. The germline V and J ends were trimmed by 7 bases and 0 bases, with 18 bases remaining between them. The germline V gene has CDR1 SQVTM and CDR2 ANQGSEA. This clonotype was observed many times. Its antigen is as yet unknown. The origin of this receptor is a male donor with ankylosing spondylitis or in good health (not recorded which). What was sequenced was blood, either unsorted or a sorted T cell fraction (not recorded which). This rearrangement joins TRBV29-1 to TRBJ2-5; D uncertain. In nucleotides, the CDR3 is TGCAGCGGCTGGTCAAATAGTAGGAACCAAGAGACCCAGTACTTC. Protein: CSGWSNSRNQETQYF.